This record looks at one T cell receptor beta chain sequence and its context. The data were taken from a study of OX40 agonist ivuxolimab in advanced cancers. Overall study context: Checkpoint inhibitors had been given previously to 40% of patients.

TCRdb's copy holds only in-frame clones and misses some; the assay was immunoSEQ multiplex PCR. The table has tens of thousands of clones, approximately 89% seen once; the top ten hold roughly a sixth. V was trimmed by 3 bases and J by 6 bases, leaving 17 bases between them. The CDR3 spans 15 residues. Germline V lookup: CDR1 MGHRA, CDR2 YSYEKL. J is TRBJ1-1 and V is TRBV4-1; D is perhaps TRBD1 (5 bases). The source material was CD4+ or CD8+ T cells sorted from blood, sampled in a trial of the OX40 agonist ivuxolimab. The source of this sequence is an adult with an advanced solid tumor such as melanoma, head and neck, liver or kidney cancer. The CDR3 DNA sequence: TGCGCCAGCAGCCACCGGGGAGGGGAGGTCGCTGAAGCTTTCTTT. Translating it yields CASSHRGGEVAEAFF.